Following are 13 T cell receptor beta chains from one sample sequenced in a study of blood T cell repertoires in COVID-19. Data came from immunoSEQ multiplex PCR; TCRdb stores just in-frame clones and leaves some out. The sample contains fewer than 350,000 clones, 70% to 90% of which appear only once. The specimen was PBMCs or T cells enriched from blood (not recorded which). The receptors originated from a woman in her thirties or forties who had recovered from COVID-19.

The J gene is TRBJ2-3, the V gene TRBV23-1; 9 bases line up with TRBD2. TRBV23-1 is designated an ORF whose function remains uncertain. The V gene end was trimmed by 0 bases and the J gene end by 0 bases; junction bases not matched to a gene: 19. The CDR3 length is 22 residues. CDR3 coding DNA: TGCGCCAGCAGTCAATCGCCCCACACCCAGTCGAAGCGGGGGGTCAGCACAGATACGCAGTATTTT. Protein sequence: CASSQSPHTQSKRGVSTDTQYF.

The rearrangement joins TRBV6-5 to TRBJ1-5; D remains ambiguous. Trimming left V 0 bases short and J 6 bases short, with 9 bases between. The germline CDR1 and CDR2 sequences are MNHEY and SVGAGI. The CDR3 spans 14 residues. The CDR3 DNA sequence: TGTGCCAGCAGTTACTCTTCGCGGGTTCAGCCCCAGCATTTT. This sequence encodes CASSYSSRVQPQHF.

The CDR3: CASRRGLYEQYF. CDR3 DNA sequence: TGTGCCAGTCGGAGGGGGCTCTACGAGCAGTACTTC. V and J are TRBV19 and TRBJ2-7, with D perhaps matching TRBD1 (7 bases). Trimming left V 8 bases short and J 3 bases short, with 11 bases between. This CDR3 has 12 amino acids. CDR1 is LNHDA and CDR2 is SQIVND in the germline V gene (reference sequence).

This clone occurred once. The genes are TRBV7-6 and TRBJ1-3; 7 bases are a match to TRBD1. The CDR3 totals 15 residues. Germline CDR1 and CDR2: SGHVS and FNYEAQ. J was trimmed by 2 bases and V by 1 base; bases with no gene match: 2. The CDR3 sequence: CASSLGQGPGNTIYF. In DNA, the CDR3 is TGTGCCAGCAGCTTAGGACAGGGACCTGGAAACACCATATATTTT.

CDR3 sequence reads: CAIRNGGADYEQYF. CDR3 bases: TGTGCCATCCGAAACGGGGGGGCGGACTACGAGCAGTACTTC. The V and J genes are TRBV10-3 and TRBJ2-7; 8 bases map to TRBD2. The CDR3 loop spans 14 amino acids. The V segment lost 8 bases and the J segment 3 bases; nucleotides outside the gene matches: 9. Germline CDR1 and CDR2: ENHRY and SYGVKD.

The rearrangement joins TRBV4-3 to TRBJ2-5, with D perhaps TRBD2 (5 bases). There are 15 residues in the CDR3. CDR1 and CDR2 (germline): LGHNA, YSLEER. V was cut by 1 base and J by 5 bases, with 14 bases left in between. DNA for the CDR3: TGCGCCAGCAGCCAAGGAAGAGGGTCGTTTGAGACCCAGTACTTC. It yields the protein CASSQGRGSFETQYF.

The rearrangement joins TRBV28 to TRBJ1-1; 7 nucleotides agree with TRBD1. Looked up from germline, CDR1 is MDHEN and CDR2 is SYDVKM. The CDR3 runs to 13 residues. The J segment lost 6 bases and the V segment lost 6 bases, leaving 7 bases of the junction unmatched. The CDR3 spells CASRRQGRAEAFF. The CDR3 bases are TGTGCCAGCAGGCGACAGGGTAGGGCTGAAGCTTTCTTT.

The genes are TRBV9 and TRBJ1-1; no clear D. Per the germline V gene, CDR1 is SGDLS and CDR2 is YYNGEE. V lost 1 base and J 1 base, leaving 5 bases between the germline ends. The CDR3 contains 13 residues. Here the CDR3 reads CASSVRQNTEAFF. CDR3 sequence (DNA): TGTGCCAGCAGCGTACGACAGAACACTGAAGCTTTCTTT.

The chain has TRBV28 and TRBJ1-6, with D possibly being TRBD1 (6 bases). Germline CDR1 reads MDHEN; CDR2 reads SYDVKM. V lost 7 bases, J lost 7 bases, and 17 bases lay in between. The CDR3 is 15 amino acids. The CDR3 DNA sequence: TGTGCCAGCACCAGAACAGGGCTCGGCAATTCACCCCTCCACTTT. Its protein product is CASTRTGLGNSPLHF.

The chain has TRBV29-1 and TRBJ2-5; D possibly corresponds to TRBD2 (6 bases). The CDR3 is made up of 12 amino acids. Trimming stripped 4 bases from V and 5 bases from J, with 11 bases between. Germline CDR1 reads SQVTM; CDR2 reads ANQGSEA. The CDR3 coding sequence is TGCAGCGTTGGTTTTCGGGGGGAGACCCAGTACTTC. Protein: CSVGFRGETQYF.

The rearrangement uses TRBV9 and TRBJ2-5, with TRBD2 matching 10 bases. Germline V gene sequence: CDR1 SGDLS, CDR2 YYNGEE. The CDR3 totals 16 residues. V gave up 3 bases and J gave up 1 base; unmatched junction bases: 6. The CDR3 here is CASSDKRGGSQETQYF. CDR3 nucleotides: TGTGCCAGCAGCGACAAGCGGGGGGGGTCCCAAGAGACCCAGTACTTC.

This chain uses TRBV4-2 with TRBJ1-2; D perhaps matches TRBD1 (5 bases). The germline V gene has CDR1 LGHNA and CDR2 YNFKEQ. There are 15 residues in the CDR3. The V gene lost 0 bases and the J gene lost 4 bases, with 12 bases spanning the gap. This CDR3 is CASSQEGREVYGYTF. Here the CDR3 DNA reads TGTGCCAGCAGCCAAGAGGGACGGGAGGTCTATGGCTACACCTTC.

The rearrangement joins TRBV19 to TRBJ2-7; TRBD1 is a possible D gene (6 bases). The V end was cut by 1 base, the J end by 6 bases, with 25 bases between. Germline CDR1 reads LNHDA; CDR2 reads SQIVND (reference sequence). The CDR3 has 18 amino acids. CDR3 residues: CASSIVPFSRGVKGEQYF. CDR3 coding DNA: TGTGCCAGTAGTATAGTTCCCTTCAGCAGGGGTGTAAAGGGCGAGCAGTACTTC.